At least ten counts were recorded for the clone carrying this T cell receptor (beta chain). As yet, its antigen is unknown. Overall study findings and caveats: Greatest tumor Treg TCR overlap was with tumor naive CD4+ cells.

Trimming took 9 bases from V and 8 from J; bases not matched to a gene: 8. This CDR3 has 12 amino acids. Germline values: CDR1 SEHNR, CDR2 FQNEAQ (reference sequence). After constant-region reverse-primer amplification, full-length variable regions underwent semi-nested PCR with Nested Universal Primer A. Using its own MiXCR run on the 5' RACE reads, TCRdb lists one record per CDR3 protein. The sample lists about 40,000 distinct CDR3 sequences; approximately 17% were seen once. Naive CD4+ cells had CD25+ Tregs removed. Specimen: naive CD4+ T cells sorted from a lymph node. The subset denotes: naive CD4+ T cells, CD4+CD45RA+CD25-. The chain carries TRBV7-9 and TRBJ1-2; 8 bases fit TRBD1. This sequence was found in a female donor with breast cancer. The CDR3 DNA follows: TGTGCCAGTGGAACTGGGACAGGAGGCTACACCTTC. Its protein product is CASGTGTGGYTF.